The 20 T cell receptor beta chains below come from one sample, sequenced in a study of blood T cell repertoires in COVID-19. The data were produced by immunoSEQ multiplex PCR, yet TCRdb's version contains in-frame clones alone and is incomplete. This table has around 250,000 clones, more than 75% appearing once. The sequenced sample consisted of peripheral blood. The receptors here all came from a woman aged 65 to 85 with active or convalescent COVID-19.

J is TRBJ2-5 and V is TRBV15; 9 bases align to TRBD2. The V and J ends lost 4 bases and 2 bases, in that order; junction bases with no gene match: 11. The germline V gene encodes CDR1 LNHNV and CDR2 YYDKDF (reference sequence). The CDR3 is 17 amino acids. The CDR3 loop reads CATSTDPAGGAQETQYF. In nucleotides, the CDR3 is TGTGCCACCAGCACCGACCCGGCGGGGGGGGCGCAAGAGACCCAGTACTTC. Full variable domain (remainder filled in from reference TRBV15 and TRBJ2-5): DAMVIQNPRYQVTQFGKPVTLSCSQTLNHNVMYWYQQKSSQAPKLLFHYYDKDFNNEADTPDNFQSRRPNTSFCFLDIRSPGLGDTAMYLCATSTDPAGGAQETQYFGPGTRLLVL.

This rearrangement joins TRBV3-1 (or the pseudogene TRBV3-2) to TRBJ2-7; the match to TRBD1 covers 7 bases. This CDR3 comprises 15 residues. Germline assignment: CDR1 LGHDT and CDR2 YNNKEL (reference sequence). The V segment lost 4 bases and the J segment 6 bases; nucleotides outside the gene matches: 12. The CDR3: CASSPPPRGQTEQYF. Written as DNA, the CDR3 is TGTGCCAGCAGCCCACCACCGAGGGGGCAGACCGAGCAGTACTTC.

This chain links TRBV6-1 with TRBJ1-1, with TRBD1 as a possible D gene (6 bases). The CDR3 covers 17 residues. Trimming removed 1 base at V and 3 bases at J, with 18 bases between. Germline V lookup: CDR1 MNHNS, CDR2 SASEGT. CDR3 region: CASSEGGGRPQDTEAFF. The CDR3 DNA reads as TGTGCCAGCAGTGAAGGGGGGGGCCGGCCGCAGGACACTGAAGCTTTCTTT.

The V gene is TRBV11-3, the J gene TRBJ2-1; D possibly corresponds to TRBD2 (6 bases). Trimming took off 5 bases at V and 2 bases at J, with 19 bases between the two ends. Germline CDR1 and CDR2: SGHNT and YENEEA. CDR3 length: 17 residues. The CDR3 protein is CASSPGAAGTTYNEQFF. CDR3 in DNA: TGTGCCAGCAGCCCGGGAGCAGCGGGTACAACCTACAATGAGCAGTTCTTC.

V and J are TRBV2 and TRBJ1-1, with 8 nucleotides matching TRBD1. The V gene end was trimmed by 6 bases and the J gene end by 1 base; junction bases not matched to a gene: 7. The CDR3 extends over 15 amino acids. Looked up from germline, CDR1 is SNHLY and CDR2 is FYNNEI. CDR3 in amino acids: CASRDRQGSNTEAFF. Here the CDR3 DNA reads TGTGCCAGCAGAGATAGACAGGGGTCGAACACTGAAGCTTTCTTT.

The chain recombines TRBV7-3 with TRBJ2-1; TRBD2 matches 7 bases. The junction had 8 bases not matched to a gene; V was cut back by 2 bases and J by 7 bases. CDR1 and CDR2 from the germline V gene are SGHTA and FQGTGA. The CDR3 length is 15 residues. The CDR3 is CASSLRQGGRNEQFF. CDR3 DNA: TGTGCCAGCAGCTTACGGCAGGGAGGGAGAAATGAGCAGTTCTTC.

V gene TRBV6-6 combines with J gene TRBJ1-2; no clear D gene. V was clipped by 3 bases and J by 7 bases, with 12 bases between them. The CDR3 is made up of 13 amino acids. Per the germline V gene, CDR1 is MNHNY and CDR2 is SVGAGI (reference sequence). CDR3 sequence reads: CASSYAGGVGYTF. As DNA, the CDR3 is TGTGCCAGCAGTTATGCAGGAGGCGTTGGCTACACCTTC.

The CDR3: CASSGQGNQPQHF. Written as DNA, the CDR3 is TGTGCCAGCTCAGGACAGGGGAATCAGCCCCAGCATTTT. V usage is TRBV18 and J usage is TRBJ1-5; 9 bases line up with TRBD1. Germline CDR1 and CDR2: KGHSH and LQKENI. This CDR3 contains 13 residues. Trimming cost V 5 bases and J 4 bases; bases outside gene matches: 0.

The chain joins TRBV29-1 to TRBJ2-1, with D possibly being TRBD1 (6 bases). V was clipped by 3 bases and J by 4 bases, with 10 bases between them. The CDR3 runs 13 residues. Germline V gene sequence: CDR1 SQVTM, CDR2 ANQGSEA. CDR3 nucleotides: TGCAGCGTTGAGGGGGCAGGTTACAATGAGCAGTTCTTC. Protein product: CSVEGAGYNEQFF.

The gene calls are TRBV2 and TRBJ1-2, with D maybe TRBD1 (6 bases). The CDR3 length is 15 residues. Germline CDR1 SNHLY, CDR2 FYNNEI. The CDR3 bases are TGTGTCCTTAGAAGCAGGGGCGCCTCTAACTATGGCTACACCTTC. This encodes CVLRSRGASNYGYTF.

In this sample, this clone turned up once. The chain joins TRBV23-1 to TRBJ2-3; TRBD2 aligns across 8 bases. TRBV23-1 is treated as an ORF (open reading frame) with a function not yet certain. The CDR3 spans 17 residues. The trim removed 0 bases at V and 8 bases at J, leaving 13 bases unmatched. The CDR3 nucleotides are TGCGCCAGCAGTCAATCGCCAGCGACTAGCGTGGGAAGTACGCAGTATTTT. The encoded protein is CASSQSPATSVGSTQYF.

The rearrangement uses TRBV5-5 and TRBJ1-2; 12 positions agree with TRBD1. This CDR3 is 17 amino acids long. V shed 2 bases and J 8 bases; nucleotides not matched to a gene: 13. Germline V gene data show CDR1 as SGHKS and CDR2 as YYEKEE (reference sequence). The CDR3 DNA sequence: TGTGCCAGCAGCTTTGCCCCCGGGACAGGGGGCCCTTTAGGCTACACCTTC. Translated, it gives CASSFAPGTGGPLGYTF.

The rearrangement uses TRBV2 and TRBJ1-1; possibly TRBD1 for D (6 bases). CDR1 and CDR2 from the germline V gene are SNHLY and FYNNEI. V lost 3 bases and J 6 bases, leaving 14 bases between the germline ends. The CDR3 contains 14 residues. The CDR3 bases are TGTGCCAGCAGTGATAGGGGGGGCGTCTCTGAAGCTTTCTTT. As protein: CASSDRGGVSEAFF.

This clone was seen only once. The rearrangement joins TRBV2 to TRBJ2-2; 7 positions match TRBD1. Trimming took 8 bases from V and 0 from J; bases not matched to a gene: 3. CDR3 length: 14 residues. From germline, CDR1 is SNHLY and CDR2 FYNNEI. As DNA, the CDR3 is TGTGCCAGCCGACAGGGCTCGAACACCGGGGAGCTGTTTTTT. This translates into CASRQGSNTGELFF.

The genes are TRBV5-3 and TRBJ2-5; 8 bases agree with TRBD2. TRBV5-3 is given ORF status, its function remaining uncertain. The CDR3 contains 18 residues. Losses at the gene ends were 7 bases for V and 5 bases for J; bases not matched to a gene: 22. In nucleotides, the CDR3 is TGTGCCAGATGGGGAAGGGCGGCTAGCGGGTGTAGGTCGGAGACCCAGTACTTC. Its protein product is CARWGRAASGCRSETQYF.

This rearrangement joins TRBV2 to TRBJ2-7; 9 bases agree with TRBD1. With V trimmed by 6 bases and J by 6 bases, 12 bases remained unmatched. The CDR3 length is 15 residues. The germline CDR1 and CDR2 sequences are SNHLY and FYNNEI. CDR3 region: CASSFRTGEGSEQYF. The CDR3 DNA sequence: TGTGCCAGCAGCTTCAGGACAGGGGAGGGCAGCGAGCAGTACTTC.

The chain couples TRBV5-1 to TRBJ1-1, with TRBD1 identical over 8 bases. CDR1 and CDR2 (germline): SGHRS, YFSETQ. The CDR3 runs to 17 residues. Trimming removed 5 bases from V and 1 base from J; junction bases left unmatched: 13. The CDR3 here is CASRLDPGQGGNTEAFF. The CDR3 nucleotides are TGCGCCAGCAGGTTAGACCCCGGACAGGGAGGGAACACTGAAGCTTTCTTT. Complete variable domain (other parts from reference TRBV5-1 and TRBJ1-1): KAGVTQTPRYLIKTRGQQVTLSCSPISGHRSVSWYQQTPGQGLQFLFEYFSETQRNKGNFPGRFSGRQFSNSRSEMNVSTLELGDSALYLCASRLDPGQGGNTEAFFGQGTRLTVV.

The chain employs TRBV24-1 and TRBJ1-5, with D maybe TRBD1 (5 bases). Per the germline V gene, CDR1 is KGHDR and CDR2 is SFDVKD. The CDR3 sequence is 15 residues long. Trimming left V 2 bases short and J 1 base short, with 8 bases between. The CDR3 is CATSDSGQSNQPQHF. The CDR3 nucleotides read TGTGCCACCAGTGATTCAGGGCAAAGCAATCAGCCCCAGCATTTT.

This clone was picked up a small number of times. The chain uses TRBV12-3 or TRBV12-4 and TRBJ1-1; 7 positions match TRBD1. The CDR3 runs 12 residues. V gave up 9 bases and J gave up 8 bases; unmatched junction bases: 9. Here the CDR3 reads CASTTGFKEAFF. DNA of the CDR3: TGTGCCAGTACGACAGGGTTCAAGGAAGCTTTCTTT.

The CDR3 protein is CASSSTGFTEAFF. In DNA, the CDR3 is TGTGCCAGCTCTTCGACAGGTTTCACTGAAGCTTTCTTT. The chain has TRBV18 and TRBJ1-1; D may be TRBD1 (6 bases). Looked up from germline, CDR1 is KGHSH and CDR2 is LQKENI. The CDR3 totals 13 residues. V lost 6 bases and J lost 4, with 12 bases in between.